This TCR beta chain appears in the sequencing data of a study of CD8+ T cells in alopecia areata. Study results and limitations: Amid tofacitinib therapy, many expanded lesional clones stayed present in scalp and blood.

In each case, RNA was isolated and then reverse transcribed into cDNA as the sequencing template. Data came from immunoSEQ multiplex PCR; TCRdb stores just in-frame clones and leaves some out. The sample lists some 190,000 clones, 45% to 75% seen once, with about 0.65% in the top ten. V shed 6 bases and J shed 2 bases, with 10 bases lying between them. The CDR3 covers 13 residues. Germline values: CDR1 KGHSH, CDR2 LQKENI. Treatment here: oral pan-JAK inhibitor, 5-10 mg twice daily. Both peripheral blood and punch biopsies of lesional scalp skin were obtained from patients who had alopecia areata. Remarks on this clone: Its antigen is still unknown.

This clonotype was sampled from a human donor with alopecia areata. The V call is TRBV18, the J call TRBJ1-2; D not resolved. The sample consisted of CD4+ T cells sorted from blood, taken at week 4, from a patient treated with tofacitinib. CDR3 residues: CASSPERNYGYTF. The CDR3 bases are TGTGCCAGCTCGCCCGAAAGGAACTATGGCTACACCTTC.